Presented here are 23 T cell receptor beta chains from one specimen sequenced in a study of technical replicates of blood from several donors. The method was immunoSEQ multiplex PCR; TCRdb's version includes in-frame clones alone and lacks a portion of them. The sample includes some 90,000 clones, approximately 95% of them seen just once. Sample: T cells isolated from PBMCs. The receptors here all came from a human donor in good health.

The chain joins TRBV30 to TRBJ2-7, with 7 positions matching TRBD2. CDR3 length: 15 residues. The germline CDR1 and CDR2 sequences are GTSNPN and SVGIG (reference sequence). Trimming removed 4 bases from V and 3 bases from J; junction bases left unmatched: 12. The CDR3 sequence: CAWNSMVGGFYEQYF. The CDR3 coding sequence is TGTGCCTGGAATAGTATGGTGGGAGGGTTCTACGAGCAGTACTTC.

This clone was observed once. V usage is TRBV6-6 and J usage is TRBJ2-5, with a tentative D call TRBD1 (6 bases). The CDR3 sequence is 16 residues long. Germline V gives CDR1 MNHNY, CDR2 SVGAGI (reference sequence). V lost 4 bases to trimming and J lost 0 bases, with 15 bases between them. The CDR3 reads CASSSDRTGYQETQYF. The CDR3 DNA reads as TGTGCCAGCAGTTCCGACAGGACGGGGTACCAAGAGACCCAGTACTTC.

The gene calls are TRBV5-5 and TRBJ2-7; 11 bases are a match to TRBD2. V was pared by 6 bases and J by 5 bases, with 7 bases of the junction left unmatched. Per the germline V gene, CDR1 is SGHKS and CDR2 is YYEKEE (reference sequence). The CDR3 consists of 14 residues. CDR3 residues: CASTTSGNPDEQYF. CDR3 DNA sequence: TGTGCCAGCACGACTAGCGGGAACCCTGACGAGCAGTACTTC. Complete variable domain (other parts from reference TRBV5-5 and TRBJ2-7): DAGVTQSPTHLIKTRGQQVTLRCSPISGHKSVSWYQQVLGQGPQFIFQYYEKEERGRGNFPDRFSARQFPNYSSELNVNALLLGDSALYLCASTTSGNPDEQYFGPGTRLTVT.

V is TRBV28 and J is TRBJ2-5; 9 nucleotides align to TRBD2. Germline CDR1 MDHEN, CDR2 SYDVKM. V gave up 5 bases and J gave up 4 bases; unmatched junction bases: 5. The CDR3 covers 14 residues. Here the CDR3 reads CASSPTSGPETQYF. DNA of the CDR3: TGTGCCAGCAGTCCGACTAGCGGCCCAGAGACCCAGTACTTC. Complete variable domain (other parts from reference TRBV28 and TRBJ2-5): DVKVTQSSRYLVKRTGEKVFLECVQDMDHENMFWYRQDPGLGLRLIYFSYDVKMKEKGDIPEGYSVSREKKERFSLILESASTNQTSMYLCASSPTSGPETQYFGPGTRLLVL.

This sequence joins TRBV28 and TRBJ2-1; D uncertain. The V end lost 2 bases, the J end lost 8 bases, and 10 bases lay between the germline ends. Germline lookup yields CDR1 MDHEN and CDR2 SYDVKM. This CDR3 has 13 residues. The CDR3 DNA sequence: TGTGCCAGCAGTTTAGGTCGTAGTGATGAGCAGTTCTTC. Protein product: CASSLGRSDEQFF. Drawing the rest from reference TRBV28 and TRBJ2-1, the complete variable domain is DVKVTQSSRYLVKRTGEKVFLECVQDMDHENMFWYRQDPGLGLRLIYFSYDVKMKEKGDIPEGYSVSREKKERFSLILESASTNQTSMYLCASSLGRSDEQFFGPGTRLTVL.

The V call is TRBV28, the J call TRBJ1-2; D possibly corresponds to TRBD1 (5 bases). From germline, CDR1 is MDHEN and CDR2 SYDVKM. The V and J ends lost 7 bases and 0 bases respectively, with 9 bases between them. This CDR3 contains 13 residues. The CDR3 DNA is TGTGCCAGCATAGGCAGGGCTAACTATGGCTACACCTTC. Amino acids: CASIGRANYGYTF.

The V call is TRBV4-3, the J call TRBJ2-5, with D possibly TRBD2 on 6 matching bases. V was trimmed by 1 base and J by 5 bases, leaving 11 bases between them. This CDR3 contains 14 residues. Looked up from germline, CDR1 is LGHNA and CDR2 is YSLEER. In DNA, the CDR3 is TGCGCCAGCAGCCAAGGTATAAGCGGGGAGACCCAGTACTTC. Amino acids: CASSQGISGETQYF.

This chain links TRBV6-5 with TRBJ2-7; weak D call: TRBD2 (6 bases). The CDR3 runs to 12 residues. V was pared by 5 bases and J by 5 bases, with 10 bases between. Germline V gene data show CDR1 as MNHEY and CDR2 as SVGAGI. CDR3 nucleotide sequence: TGTGCCAGCAGTACCGGGGGTCACGAGCAGTACTTC. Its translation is CASSTGGHEQYF.

CDR3 sequence reads: CASSFLGGDGYTF. The CDR3 nucleotides are TGCGCCAGCAGCTTTCTTGGGGGCGATGGCTACACCTTC. V is TRBV5-1 and J is TRBJ1-2, with D maybe TRBD1 (6 bases). The germline V gene encodes CDR1 SGHRS and CDR2 YFSETQ. V shed 2 bases and J shed 6 bases, with 11 bases lying between them. CDR3 length: 13 amino acids.

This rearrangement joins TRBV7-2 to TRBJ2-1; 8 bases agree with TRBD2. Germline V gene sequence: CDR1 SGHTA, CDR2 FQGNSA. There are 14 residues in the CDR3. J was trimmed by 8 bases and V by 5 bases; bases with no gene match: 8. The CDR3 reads CASSIGLAVDEQFF. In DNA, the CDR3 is TGTGCCAGCAGCATCGGACTAGCAGTCGATGAGCAGTTCTTC.

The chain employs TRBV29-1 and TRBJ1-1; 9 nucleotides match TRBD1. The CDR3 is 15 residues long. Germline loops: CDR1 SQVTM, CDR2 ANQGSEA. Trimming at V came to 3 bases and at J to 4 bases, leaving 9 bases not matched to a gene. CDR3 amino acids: CSVDRTGVASTEAFF. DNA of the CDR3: TGCAGCGTTGACCGGACAGGGGTAGCGAGCACTGAAGCTTTCTTT.

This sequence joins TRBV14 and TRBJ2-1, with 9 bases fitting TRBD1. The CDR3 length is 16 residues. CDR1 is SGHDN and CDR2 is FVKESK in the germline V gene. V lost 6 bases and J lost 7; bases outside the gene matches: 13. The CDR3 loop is CASSFFPGQGENEQFF. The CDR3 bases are TGTGCCAGCAGTTTTTTCCCGGGACAGGGAGAAAATGAGCAGTTCTTC.

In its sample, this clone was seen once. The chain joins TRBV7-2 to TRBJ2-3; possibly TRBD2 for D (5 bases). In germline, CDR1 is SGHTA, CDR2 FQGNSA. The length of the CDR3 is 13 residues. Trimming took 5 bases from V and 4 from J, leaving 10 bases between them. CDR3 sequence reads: CASSPAGADTQYF. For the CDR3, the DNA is TGTGCCAGCAGCCCGGCCGGGGCAGATACGCAGTATTTT.

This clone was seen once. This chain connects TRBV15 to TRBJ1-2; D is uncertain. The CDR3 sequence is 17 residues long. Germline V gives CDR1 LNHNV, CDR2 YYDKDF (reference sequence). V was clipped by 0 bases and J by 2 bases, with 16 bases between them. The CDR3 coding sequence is TGTGCCACCAGCAGAGATGGAGGCAGACGACTAAACTATGGCTACACCTTC. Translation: CATSRDGGRRLNYGYTF.

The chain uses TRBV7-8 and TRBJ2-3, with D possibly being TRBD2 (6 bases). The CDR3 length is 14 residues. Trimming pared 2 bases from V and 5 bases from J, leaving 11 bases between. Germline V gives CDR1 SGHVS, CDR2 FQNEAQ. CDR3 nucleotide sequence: TGTGCCAGCAGCTTAAGTCGGGAGTTAGATACGCAGTATTTT. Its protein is CASSLSRELDTQYF.

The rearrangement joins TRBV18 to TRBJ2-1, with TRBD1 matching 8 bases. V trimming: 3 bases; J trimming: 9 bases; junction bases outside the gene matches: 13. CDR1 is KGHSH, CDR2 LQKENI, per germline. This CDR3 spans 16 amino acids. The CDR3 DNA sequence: TGTGCCAGCTCACCGCAATTTCAGGGGGCGCGAGGTGAGCAGTTCTTC. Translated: CASSPQFQGARGEQFF. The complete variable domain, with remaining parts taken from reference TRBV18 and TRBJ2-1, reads NAGVMQNPRHLVRRRGQEARLRCSPMKGHSHVYWYRQLPEEGLKFMVYLQKENIIDESGMPKERFSAEFPKEGPSILRIQQVVRGDSAAYFCASSPQFQGARGEQFFGPGTRLTVL.

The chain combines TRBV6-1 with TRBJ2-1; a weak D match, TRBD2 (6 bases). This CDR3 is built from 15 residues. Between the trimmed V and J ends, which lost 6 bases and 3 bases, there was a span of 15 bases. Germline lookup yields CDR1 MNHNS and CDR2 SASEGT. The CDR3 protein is CASRGGSYYYNEQFF. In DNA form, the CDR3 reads TGTGCCAGCAGGGGAGGCTCCTACTACTACAATGAGCAGTTCTTC.

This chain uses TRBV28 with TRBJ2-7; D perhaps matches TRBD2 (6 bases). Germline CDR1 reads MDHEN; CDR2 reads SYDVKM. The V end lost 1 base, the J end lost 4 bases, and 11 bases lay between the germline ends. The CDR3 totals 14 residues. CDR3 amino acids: CASSLLREKYEQYF. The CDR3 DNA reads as TGTGCCAGCAGTTTATTGCGGGAAAAGTACGAGCAGTACTTC. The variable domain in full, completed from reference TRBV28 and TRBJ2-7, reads DVKVTQSSRYLVKRTGEKVFLECVQDMDHENMFWYRQDPGLGLRLIYFSYDVKMKEKGDIPEGYSVSREKKERFSLILESASTNQTSMYLCASSLLREKYEQYFGPGTRLTVT.

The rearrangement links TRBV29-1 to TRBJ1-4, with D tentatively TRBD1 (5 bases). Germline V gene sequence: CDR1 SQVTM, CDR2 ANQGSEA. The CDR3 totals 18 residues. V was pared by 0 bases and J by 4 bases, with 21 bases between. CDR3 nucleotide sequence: TGCAGCGTTGAAGATCCCCTCTCCTCGACAGCCCATAATGAAAAACTGTTTTTT. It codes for CSVEDPLSSTAHNEKLFF.

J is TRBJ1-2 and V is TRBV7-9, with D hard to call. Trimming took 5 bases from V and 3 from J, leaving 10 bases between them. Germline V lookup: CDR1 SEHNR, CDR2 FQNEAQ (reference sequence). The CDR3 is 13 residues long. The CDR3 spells CASSLGADYGYTF. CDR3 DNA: TGTGCCAGCAGCCTCGGCGCGGACTATGGCTACACCTTC.

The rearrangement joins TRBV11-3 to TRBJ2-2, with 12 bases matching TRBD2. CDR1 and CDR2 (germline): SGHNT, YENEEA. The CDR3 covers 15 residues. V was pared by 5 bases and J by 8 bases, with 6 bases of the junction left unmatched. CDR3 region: CASSPRTSGVGELFF. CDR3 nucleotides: TGTGCCAGCAGCCCTAGGACTAGCGGGGTGGGGGAGCTGTTTTTT.

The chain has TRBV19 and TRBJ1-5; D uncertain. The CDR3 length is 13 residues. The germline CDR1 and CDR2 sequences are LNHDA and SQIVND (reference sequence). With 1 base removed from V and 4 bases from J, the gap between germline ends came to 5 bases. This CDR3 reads CASSIAQNQPQHF. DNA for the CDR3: TGTGCCAGTAGTATAGCACAGAATCAGCCCCAGCATTTT.

In DNA form, the CDR3 reads TGTGCCAGCAGTACTAGCGCTGAGCAGTTCTTC. This encodes CASSTSAEQFF. The V gene is TRBV6-5, the J gene TRBJ2-1; 7 nucleotides align to TRBD2. Trimming removed 5 bases from V and 9 bases from J; junction bases left unmatched: 1. This CDR3 is built from 11 residues. Germline V lookup: CDR1 MNHEY, CDR2 SVGAGI.